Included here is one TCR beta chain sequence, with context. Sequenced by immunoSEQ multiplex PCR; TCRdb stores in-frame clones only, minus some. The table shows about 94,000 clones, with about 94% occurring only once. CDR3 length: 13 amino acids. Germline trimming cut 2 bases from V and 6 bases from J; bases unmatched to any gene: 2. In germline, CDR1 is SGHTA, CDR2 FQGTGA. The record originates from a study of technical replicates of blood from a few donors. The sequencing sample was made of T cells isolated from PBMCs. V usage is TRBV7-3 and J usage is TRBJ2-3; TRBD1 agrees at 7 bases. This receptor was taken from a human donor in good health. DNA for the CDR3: TGTGCCAGCAGCTTAGACAGGGAGGATACGCAGTATTTT. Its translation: CASSLDREDTQYF.